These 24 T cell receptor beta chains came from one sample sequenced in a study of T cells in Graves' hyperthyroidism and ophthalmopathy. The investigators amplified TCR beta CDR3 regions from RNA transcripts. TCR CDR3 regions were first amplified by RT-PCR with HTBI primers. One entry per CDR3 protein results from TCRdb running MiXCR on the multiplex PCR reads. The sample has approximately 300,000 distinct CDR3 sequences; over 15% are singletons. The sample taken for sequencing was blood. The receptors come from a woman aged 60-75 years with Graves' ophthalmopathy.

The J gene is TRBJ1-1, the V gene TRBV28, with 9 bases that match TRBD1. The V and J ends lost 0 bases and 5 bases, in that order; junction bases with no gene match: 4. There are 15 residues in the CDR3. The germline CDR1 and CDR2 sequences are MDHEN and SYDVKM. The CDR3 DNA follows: TGTGCCAGCAGTTTATGGGACAGGGGACGTACTGAAGCTTTCTTT. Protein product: CASSLWDRGRTEAFF.

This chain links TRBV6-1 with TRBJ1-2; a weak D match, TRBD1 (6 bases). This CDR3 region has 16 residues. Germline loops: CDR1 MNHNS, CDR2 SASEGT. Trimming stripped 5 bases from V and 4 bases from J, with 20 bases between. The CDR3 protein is CASSIDRRQALYGYTF. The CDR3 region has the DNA TGTGCCAGCAGTATCGACAGGAGACAGGCCCTCTATGGCTACACCTTC.

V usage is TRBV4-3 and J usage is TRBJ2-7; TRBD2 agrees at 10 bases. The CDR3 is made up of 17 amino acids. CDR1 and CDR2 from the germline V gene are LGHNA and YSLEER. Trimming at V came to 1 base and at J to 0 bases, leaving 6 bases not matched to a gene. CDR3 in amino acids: CASSQVATSGASYEQYF. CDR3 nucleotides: TGCGCCAGCAGCCAAGTTGCAACTAGCGGGGCCTCCTACGAGCAGTACTTC.

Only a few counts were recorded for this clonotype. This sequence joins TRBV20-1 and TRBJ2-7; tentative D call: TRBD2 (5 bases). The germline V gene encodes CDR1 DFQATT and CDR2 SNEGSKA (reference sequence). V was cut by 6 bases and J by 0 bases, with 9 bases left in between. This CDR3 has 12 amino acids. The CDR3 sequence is CSATTNSYEQYF. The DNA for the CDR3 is TGCAGTGCCACGACTAACTCCTACGAGCAGTACTTC.

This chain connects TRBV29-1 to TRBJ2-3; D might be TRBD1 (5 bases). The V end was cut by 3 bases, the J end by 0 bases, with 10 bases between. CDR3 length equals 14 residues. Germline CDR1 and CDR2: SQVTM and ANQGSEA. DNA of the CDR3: TGCAGCGTTGAGGCCAGGGTTAGCACAGATACGCAGTATTTT. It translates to CSVEARVSTDTQYF.

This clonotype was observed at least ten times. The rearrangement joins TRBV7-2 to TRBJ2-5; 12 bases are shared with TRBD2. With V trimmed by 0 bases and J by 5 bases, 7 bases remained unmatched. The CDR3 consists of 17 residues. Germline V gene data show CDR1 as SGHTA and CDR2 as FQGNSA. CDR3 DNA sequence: TGTGCCAGCAGCTTAGCGGCTAGCGGGAGGGCCGGGGAGACCCAGTACTTC. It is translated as CASSLAASGRAGETQYF.

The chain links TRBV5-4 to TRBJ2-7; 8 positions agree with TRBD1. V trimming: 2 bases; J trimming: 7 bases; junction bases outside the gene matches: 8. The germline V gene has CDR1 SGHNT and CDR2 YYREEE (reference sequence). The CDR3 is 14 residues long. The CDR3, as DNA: TGTGCCAGCAGCTTCGACAGGGGAGTGGGGGAGCAGTACTTC. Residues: CASSFDRGVGEQYF. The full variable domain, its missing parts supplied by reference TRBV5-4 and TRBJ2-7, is ETGVTQSPTHLIKTRGQQVTLRCSSQSGHNTVSWYQQALGQGPQFIFQYYREEENGRGNFPPRFSGLQFPNYSSELNVNALELDDSALYLCASSFDRGVGEQYFGPGTRLTVT.

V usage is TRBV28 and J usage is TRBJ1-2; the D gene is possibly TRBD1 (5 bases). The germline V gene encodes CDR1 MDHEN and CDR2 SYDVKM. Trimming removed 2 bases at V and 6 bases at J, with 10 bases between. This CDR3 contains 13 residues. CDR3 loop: CASSLVGDDGYTF. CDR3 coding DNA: TGTGCCAGCAGTTTAGTAGGGGATGATGGCTACACCTTC.

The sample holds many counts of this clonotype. CDR3 DNA: TGCAGTGCTAGAGATTTTGGAGGAATGAACACTGAAGCTTTCTTT. Protein product: CSARDFGGMNTEAFF. The V call is TRBV20-1, the J call TRBJ1-1; no firm D call. From germline, CDR1 is DFQATT and CDR2 SNEGSKA (reference sequence). V was shortened by 0 bases and J by 0 bases, with 11 bases between the two germline ends. This CDR3 contains 15 residues.

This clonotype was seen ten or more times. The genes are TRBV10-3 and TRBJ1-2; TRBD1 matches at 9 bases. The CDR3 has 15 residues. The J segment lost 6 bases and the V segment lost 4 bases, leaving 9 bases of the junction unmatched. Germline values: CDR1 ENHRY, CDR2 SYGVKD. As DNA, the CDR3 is TGTGCCATCAGTGGGGACAGGGTAGCCAGCGATGGCTACACCTTC. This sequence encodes CAISGDRVASDGYTF.

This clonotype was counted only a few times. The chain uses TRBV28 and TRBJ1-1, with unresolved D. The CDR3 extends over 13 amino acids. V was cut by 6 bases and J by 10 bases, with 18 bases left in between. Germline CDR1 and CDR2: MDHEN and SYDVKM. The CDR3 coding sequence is TGTGCCAGCAGCCCTTTTCCGCGGCTCACAGCTTTCTTT. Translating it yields CASSPFPRLTAFF.

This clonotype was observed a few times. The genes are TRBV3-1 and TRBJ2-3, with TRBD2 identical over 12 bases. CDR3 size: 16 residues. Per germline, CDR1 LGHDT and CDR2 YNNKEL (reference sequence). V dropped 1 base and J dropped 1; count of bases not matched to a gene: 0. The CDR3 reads CASSQGLAGGTDTQYF. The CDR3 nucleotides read TGTGCCAGCAGCCAAGGACTAGCGGGGGGCACAGATACGCAGTATTTT.

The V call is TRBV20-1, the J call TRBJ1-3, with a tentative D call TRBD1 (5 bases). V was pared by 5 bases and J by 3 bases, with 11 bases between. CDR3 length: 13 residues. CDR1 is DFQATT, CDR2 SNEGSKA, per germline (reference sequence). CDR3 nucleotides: TGCAGTGCTTCGGGACTCCGTGGAAACACCATATATTTT. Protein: CSASGLRGNTIYF.

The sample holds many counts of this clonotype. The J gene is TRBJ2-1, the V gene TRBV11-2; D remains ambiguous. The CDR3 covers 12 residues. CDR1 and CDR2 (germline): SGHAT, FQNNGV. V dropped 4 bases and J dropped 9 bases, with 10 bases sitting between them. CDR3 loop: CASSSGVAEQFF. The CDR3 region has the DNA TGTGCCAGCAGCTCAGGTGTGGCTGAGCAGTTCTTC.

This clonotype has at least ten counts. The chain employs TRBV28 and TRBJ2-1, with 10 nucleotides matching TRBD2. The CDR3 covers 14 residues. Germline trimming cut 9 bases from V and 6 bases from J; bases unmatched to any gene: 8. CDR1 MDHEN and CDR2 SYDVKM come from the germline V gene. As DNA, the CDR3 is TGTGCCAGTCGGACTAGCGGAACGGCCAATGAGCAGTTCTTC. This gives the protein CASRTSGTANEQFF.

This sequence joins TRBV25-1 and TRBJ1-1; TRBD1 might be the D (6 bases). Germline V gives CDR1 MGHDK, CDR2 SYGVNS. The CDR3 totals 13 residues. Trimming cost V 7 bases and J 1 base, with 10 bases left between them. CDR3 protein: CASKGTRNTEAFF. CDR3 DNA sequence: TGTGCCAGCAAGGGGACAAGGAACACTGAAGCTTTCTTT.

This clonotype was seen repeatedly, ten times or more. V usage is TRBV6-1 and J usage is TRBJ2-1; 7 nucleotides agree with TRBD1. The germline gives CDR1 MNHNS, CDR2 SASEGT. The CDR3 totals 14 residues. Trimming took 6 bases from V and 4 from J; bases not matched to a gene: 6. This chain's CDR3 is CASSVDRAYNEQFF. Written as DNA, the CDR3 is TGTGCCAGCAGCGTTGACAGGGCTTACAATGAGCAGTTCTTC.

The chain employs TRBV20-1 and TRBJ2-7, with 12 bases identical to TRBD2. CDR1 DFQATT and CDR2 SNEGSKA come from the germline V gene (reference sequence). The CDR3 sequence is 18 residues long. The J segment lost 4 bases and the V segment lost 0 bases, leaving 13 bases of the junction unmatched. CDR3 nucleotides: TGCAGTGCTAGAGATGGGCTAGCGGGAGGGCCCTCGGGTTACGAGCAGTACTTC. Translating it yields CSARDGLAGGPSGYEQYF.

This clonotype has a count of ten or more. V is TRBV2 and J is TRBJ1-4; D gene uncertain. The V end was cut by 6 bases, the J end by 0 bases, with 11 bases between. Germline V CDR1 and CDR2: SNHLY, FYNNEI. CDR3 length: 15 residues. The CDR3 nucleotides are TGTGCCAGCAGGAGGGCAGTTGCAACTAATGAAAAACTGTTTTTT. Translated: CASRRAVATNEKLFF.

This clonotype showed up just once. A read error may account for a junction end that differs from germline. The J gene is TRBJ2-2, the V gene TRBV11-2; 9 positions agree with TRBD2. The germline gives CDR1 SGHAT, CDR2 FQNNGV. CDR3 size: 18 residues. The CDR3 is CASSLATSSGKDTGKLLF. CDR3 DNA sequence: TGTGCCAGCAGCTTAGCGACTTCTAGCGGGAAGGACACCGGGAAGCTGCTTTTT. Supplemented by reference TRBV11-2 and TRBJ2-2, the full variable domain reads EAGVAQSPRYKIIEKRQSVAFWCNPISGHATLYWYQQILGQGPKLLIQFQNNGVVDDSQLPKDRFSAERLKGVDSTLKIQPAKLEDSAVYLCASSLATSSGKDTGKLLFGEGSRLTVL.

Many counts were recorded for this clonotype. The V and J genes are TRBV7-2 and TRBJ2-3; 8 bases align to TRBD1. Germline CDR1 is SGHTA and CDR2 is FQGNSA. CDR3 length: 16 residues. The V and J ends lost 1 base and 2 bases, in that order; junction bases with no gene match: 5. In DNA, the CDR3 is TGTGCCAGCAGCTTAGGACAGGGGCTCAACACAGATACGCAGTATTTT. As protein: CASSLGQGLNTDTQYF.

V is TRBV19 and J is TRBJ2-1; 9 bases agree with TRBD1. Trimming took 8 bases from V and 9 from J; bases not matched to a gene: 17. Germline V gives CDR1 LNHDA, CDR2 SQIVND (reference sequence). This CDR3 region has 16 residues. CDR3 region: CASSGGRQGVRGEQFF. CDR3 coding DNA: TGTGCCAGTTCCGGGGGTAGACAGGGGGTAAGAGGTGAGCAGTTCTTC.

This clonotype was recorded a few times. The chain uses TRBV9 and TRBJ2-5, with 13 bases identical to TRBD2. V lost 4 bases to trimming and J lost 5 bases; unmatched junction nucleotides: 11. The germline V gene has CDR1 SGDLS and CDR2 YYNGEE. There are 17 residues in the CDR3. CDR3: CASSPGTSGTGAETQYF. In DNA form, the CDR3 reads TGTGCCAGCAGCCCCGGGACTAGCGGGACGGGGGCCGAGACCCAGTACTTC.

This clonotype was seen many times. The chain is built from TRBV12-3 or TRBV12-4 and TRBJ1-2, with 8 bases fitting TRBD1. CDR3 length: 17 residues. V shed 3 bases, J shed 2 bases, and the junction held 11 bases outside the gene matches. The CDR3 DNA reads TGTGCCAGCAGTTTGAGTCTCGGACAGGGAGGCAACTATGGCTACACCTTC. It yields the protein CASSLSLGQGGNYGYTF.